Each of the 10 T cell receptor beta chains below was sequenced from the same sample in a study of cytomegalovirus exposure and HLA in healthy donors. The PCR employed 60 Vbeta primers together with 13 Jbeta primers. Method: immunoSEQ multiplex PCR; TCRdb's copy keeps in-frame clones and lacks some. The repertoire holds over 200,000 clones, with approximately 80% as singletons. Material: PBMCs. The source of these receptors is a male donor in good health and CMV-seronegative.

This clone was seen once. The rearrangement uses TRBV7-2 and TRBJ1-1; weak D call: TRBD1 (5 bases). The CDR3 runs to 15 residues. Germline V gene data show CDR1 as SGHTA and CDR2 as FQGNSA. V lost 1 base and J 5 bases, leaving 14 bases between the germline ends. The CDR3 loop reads CASSLVEGLRTEAFF. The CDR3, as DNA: TGTGCCAGCAGCTTAGTGGAGGGGCTGCGGACTGAAGCTTTCTTT.

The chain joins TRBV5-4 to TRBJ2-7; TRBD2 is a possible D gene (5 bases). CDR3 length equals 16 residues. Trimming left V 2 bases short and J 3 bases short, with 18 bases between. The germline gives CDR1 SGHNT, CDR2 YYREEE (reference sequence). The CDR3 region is CASSFGGTGLGYEQYF. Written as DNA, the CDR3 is TGTGCCAGCAGCTTCGGAGGTACGGGCCTTGGCTACGAGCAGTACTTC.

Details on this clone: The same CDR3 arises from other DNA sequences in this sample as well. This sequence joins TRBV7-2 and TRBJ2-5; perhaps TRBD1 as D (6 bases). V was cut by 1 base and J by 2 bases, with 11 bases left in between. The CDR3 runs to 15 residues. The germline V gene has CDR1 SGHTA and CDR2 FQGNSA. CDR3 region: CASSLVQGLQETQYF. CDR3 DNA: TGTGCCAGCAGCTTAGTCCAGGGGCTGCAAGAGACCCAGTACTTC.

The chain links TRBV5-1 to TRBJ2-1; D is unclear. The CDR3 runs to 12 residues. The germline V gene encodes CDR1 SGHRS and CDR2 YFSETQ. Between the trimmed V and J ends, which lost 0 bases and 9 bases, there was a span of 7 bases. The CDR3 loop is CASSLAQFEQFF. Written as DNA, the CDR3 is TGCGCCAGCAGCTTGGCCCAGTTTGAGCAGTTCTTC.

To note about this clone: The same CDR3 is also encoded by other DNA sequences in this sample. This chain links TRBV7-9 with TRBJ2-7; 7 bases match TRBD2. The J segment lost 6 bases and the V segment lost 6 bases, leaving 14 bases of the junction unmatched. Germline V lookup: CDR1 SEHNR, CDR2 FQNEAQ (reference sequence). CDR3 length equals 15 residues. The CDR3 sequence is CASSSQPFPGGEQYF. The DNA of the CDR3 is TGTGCCAGCAGTTCCCAACCCTTCCCGGGGGGCGAGCAGTACTTC.

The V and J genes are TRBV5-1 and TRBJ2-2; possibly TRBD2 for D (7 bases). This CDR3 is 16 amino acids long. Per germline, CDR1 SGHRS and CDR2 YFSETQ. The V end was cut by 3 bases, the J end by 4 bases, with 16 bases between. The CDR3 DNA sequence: TGCGCCAGCAGCTCTTCCCCGAGGGGGGGCACCGGGGAGCTGTTTTTT. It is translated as CASSSSPRGGTGELFF. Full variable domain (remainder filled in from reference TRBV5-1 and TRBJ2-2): KAGVTQTPRYLIKTRGQQVTLSCSPISGHRSVSWYQQTPGQGLQFLFEYFSETQRNKGNFPGRFSGRQFSNSRSEMNVSTLELGDSALYLCASSSSPRGGTGELFFGEGSRLTVL.

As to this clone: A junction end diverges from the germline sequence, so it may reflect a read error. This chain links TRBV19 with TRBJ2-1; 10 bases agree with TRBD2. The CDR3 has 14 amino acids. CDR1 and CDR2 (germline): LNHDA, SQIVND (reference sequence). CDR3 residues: CASSAGLASSGQIF. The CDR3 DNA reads TGTGCCAGTAGTGCGGGACTAGCGAGTTCCGGGCAGATCTTC.

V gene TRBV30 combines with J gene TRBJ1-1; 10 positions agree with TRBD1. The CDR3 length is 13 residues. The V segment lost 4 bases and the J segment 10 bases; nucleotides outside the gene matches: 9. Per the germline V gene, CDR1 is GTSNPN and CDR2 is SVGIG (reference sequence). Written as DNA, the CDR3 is TGTGCCTGGACCCAGGGACAGGGGATATCAGCTTTCTTT. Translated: CAWTQGQGISAFF.

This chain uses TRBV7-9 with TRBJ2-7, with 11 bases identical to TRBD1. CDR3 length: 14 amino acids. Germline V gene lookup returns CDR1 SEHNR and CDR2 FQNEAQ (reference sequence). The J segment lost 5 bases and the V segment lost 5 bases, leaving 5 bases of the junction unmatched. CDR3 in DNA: TGTGCCAGCAGCCCCGGACAGGGGGCGCACGAGCAGTACTTC. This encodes CASSPGQGAHEQYF.

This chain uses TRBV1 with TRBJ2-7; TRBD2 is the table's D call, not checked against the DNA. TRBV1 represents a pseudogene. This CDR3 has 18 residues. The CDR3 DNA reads TGCACCAGCAGCCAGCGATACAAACCGGGTCCGGGGGCCTACGAGCAGTACTTC. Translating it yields CTSSQRYKPGPGAYEQYF.